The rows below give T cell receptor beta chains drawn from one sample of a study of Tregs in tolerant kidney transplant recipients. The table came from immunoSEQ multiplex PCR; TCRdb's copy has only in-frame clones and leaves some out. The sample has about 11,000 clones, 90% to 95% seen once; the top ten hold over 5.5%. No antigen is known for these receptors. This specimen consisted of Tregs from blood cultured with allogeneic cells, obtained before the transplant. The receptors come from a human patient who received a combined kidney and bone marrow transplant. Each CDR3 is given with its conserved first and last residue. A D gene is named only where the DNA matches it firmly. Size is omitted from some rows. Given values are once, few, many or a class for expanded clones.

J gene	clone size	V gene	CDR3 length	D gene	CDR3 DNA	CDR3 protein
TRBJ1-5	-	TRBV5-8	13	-	TGTGCCAGCAGCAGGGACCTAACCCGGCCCCAGCATTTT	CASSRDLTRPQHF
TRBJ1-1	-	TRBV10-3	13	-	TGTGCCATCAGTGAGTCTTCGGGGATTGAAGCTTTCTTT	CAISESSGIEAFF
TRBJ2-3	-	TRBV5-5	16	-	TGTGCCAGCAGCTTGATCCAGGGTAAGGTCGCAGATACGCAGTATTTT	CASSLIQGKVADTQYF
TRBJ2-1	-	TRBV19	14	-	TGTGCCAGTAGTATAGTGAGAGGGGGCAATGAGCAGTTCTTC	CASSIVRGGNEQFF
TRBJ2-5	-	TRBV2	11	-	TGTGCCACAGGCGTCCAAGAGACCCAGTACTTC	CATGVQETQYF
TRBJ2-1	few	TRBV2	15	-	TGTGCCAGCAAAAGGGGGGGGTGGGAATACAATGAGCAGTTCTTC	CASKRGGWEYNEQFF
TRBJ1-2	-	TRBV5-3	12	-	TGTGCCAGCAGCTTTCGGGGTTATGGCTACACCTTC	CASSFRGYGYTF
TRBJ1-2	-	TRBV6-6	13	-	TGTGCCACCTCTTCGGCTCTCTTGGGTGGCTACACCTTC	CATSSALLGGYTF
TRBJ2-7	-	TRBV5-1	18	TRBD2	TGCGCCAGCAGCTTTTGGGCTAGCGGGAGAGGGGGCTCCTACGAGCAGTACTTC	CASSFWASGRGGSYEQYF
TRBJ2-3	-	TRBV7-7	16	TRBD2	TGTGCCAGCAGCCCCTTCGTGGCGGGAGGCATCGATACGCAGTATTTT	CASSPFVAGGIDTQYF